This TCR beta chain was captured by sequencing in a study of PD-1 blockade in classical Hodgkin lymphoma. Study-level information: Patients were given intravenous nivolumab, 3 mg/kg, every 2 weeks. Study conclusions and caveats: Significantly greater TCR diversity emerged by C4D1 in CD4+ cells but not CD8+ cells.

Time point reported: cycle 4 day 1 (C4D1), after more than 5 weeks of nivolumab. Every patient experienced relapse after autologous stem cell transplantation, and brentuximab vedotin exposure varied. Germline-derived CDR1 and CDR2 are SSHAT and FNYEAQ (reference sequence). The CDR3 is 13 amino acids. J lost 6 bases, V lost 3 bases, and 3 bases had no gene match. Regarding this clone: The antigen remains undetermined.

The repertoire was sequenced with immunoSEQ multiplex PCR; TCRdb's copy has only in-frame clones and lacks some. Here the sample spans 20,000 to 30,000 clones, over 75% being singletons. This TCR was sampled from a human donor with classical Hodgkin lymphoma. This chain links TRBV7-7 with TRBJ2-3; 7 nucleotides agree with TRBD1. Sequencing used peripheral blood mononuclear cells (PBMCs), obtained before the fourth cycle of nivolumab. The DNA of the CDR3 is TGTGCCAGCAGCTTTACAGGGGAGGATACGCAGTATTTT. The encoded protein is CASSFTGEDTQYF.